The 12 T cell receptor beta chains in this list originate from one sample, sequenced in a study of cytomegalovirus exposure and HLA in healthy donors (TCRdb year 2017). Library prep was done by the immunoSEQ multiplex PCR assay. For the multiplex PCR, a mixture combining 60 forward primers for TCR Vbeta segments and 13 reverse primers for TCR Jbeta segments was used. TCRdb retrieved this table from immuneACCESS and kept in-frame rearrangements only. Not all clones are present; in checked studies, unresolved V genes account for under half, and no reason is known for the remainder. The sample profile shows under 200,000 clones; around 77% of them were found once. About 2.4% of the sample is in the top ten clones. The sequencing sample was made of PBMCs. The receptor set was obtained from a man aged 55 to 69 in good health and CMV-seronegative.

The chain recombines TRBV27 with TRBJ1-4, with D maybe TRBD1 (5 bases). CDR1 is MNHEY, CDR2 SMNVEV, per germline (reference sequence). V was trimmed by 3 bases and J by 4 bases, leaving 18 bases between them. The CDR3 has 17 residues. The CDR3 nucleotides read TGTGCCAGCAGTTTGACAGTTTCGTTTTCCGGTAATGAAAAACTGTTTTTT. Its protein is CASSLTVSFSGNEKLFF.

The chain carries TRBV19 and TRBJ2-7; TRBD2 might be the D (6 bases). This CDR3 comprises 15 residues. The V and J ends lost 4 bases and 3 bases respectively, with 16 bases between them. CDR1 and CDR2 (germline): LNHDA, SQIVND (reference sequence). CDR3 amino acids: CASSKEVGLSYEQYF. The CDR3, as DNA: TGTGCCAGTAGTAAGGAGGTAGGACTAAGCTACGAGCAGTACTTC.

The chain employs TRBV28 and TRBJ2-1, with D maybe TRBD1 (5 bases). CDR1 is MDHEN, CDR2 SYDVKM, per germline. The CDR3 is 14 amino acids. V shed 4 bases and J shed 7 bases, with 14 bases lying between them. Here the CDR3 reads CASSSPPGWNEQFF. CDR3 DNA sequence: TGTGCCAGCAGTTCCCCGCCAGGGTGGAATGAGCAGTTCTTC.

This clone was seen only a few times. The rearrangement links TRBV7-2 to TRBJ2-7; the match to TRBD2 covers 11 bases. The CDR3 has 15 residues. Germline trimming cut 5 bases from V and 2 bases from J; bases unmatched to any gene: 5. Germline V gene sequence: CDR1 SGHTA, CDR2 FQGNSA. The CDR3 DNA reads as TGTGCCAGCAGCCATACTAGCGGGGGAACCTACGAGCAGTACTTC. Amino acid sequence: CASSHTSGGTYEQYF.

This clone was picked up one time. This chain links TRBV6-1 with TRBJ1-1, with 7 bases that match TRBD1. This CDR3 spans 15 amino acids. The V gene end was trimmed by 4 bases and the J gene end by 6 bases; junction bases not matched to a gene: 11. Germline CDR1 reads MNHNS; CDR2 reads SASEGT. The CDR3 nucleotides are TGTGCCAGCAGTGGTTCCCAGGGGGTCCACCCTGAAGCTTTCTTT. Protein sequence: CASSGSQGVHPEAFF.

CDR3 DNA: TGTGCCAGCTCACCACCTTCTCCCGGGGAGCTGTTTTTT. Translating it yields CASSPPSPGELFF. The V and J genes are TRBV18 and TRBJ2-2; D unresolved. The CDR3 has 13 residues. The germline V gene encodes CDR1 KGHSH and CDR2 LQKENI. V lost 0 bases and J 6 bases, leaving 5 bases between the germline ends.

The chain has TRBV2 and TRBJ2-3, with 7 bases lining up with TRBD1. Germline V lookup: CDR1 SNHLY, CDR2 FYNNEI. This CDR3 contains 14 residues. J lost 3 bases, V lost 4 bases, and 4 bases had no gene match. Here the CDR3 DNA reads TGTGCCAGCAGTGGGGACAGAGGAACAGATACGCAGTATTTT. Residues: CASSGDRGTDTQYF.

The CDR3 here is CASRAQGARGTDTQYF. The DNA for the CDR3 is TGTGCCAGCAGGGCACAGGGGGCGCGGGGCACAGATACGCAGTATTTT. The chain couples TRBV28 to TRBJ2-3, with 9 bases matching TRBD1. Germline CDR1 and CDR2: MDHEN and SYDVKM. CDR3 length equals 16 residues. Germline trimming cut 6 bases from V and 1 base from J; bases unmatched to any gene: 8.

This clone was seen a handful of times. The chain is built from TRBV7-3 and TRBJ2-5; TRBD2 aligns across 8 bases. V trimming: 2 bases; J trimming: 3 bases; junction bases outside the gene matches: 23. The CDR3 sequence is 21 residues long. The germline CDR1 and CDR2 sequences are SGHTA and FQGTGA. CDR3 in DNA: TGTGCCAGCAGCTTAGCGGGTTGGCTAGCGGGTCCCGGACCCTTAAAAGAGACCCAGTACTTC. Translating gives CASSLAGWLAGPGPLKETQYF. Full variable domain (rest looked up from reference TRBV7-3 and TRBJ2-5): GAGVSQTPSNKVTEKGKYVELRCDPISGHTALYWYRQSLGQGPEFLIYFQGTGAADDSGLPNDRFFAVRPEGSVSTLKIQRTERGDSAVYLCASSLAGWLAGPGPLKETQYFGPGTRLLVL.

The rearrangement joins TRBV29-1 to TRBJ2-7, with D perhaps TRBD1 (5 bases). The CDR3 has 14 amino acids. V was pared by 0 bases and J by 2 bases, with 11 bases between. CDR1 and CDR2 (germline): SQVTM, ANQGSEA. CDR3 amino acids: CSVEEKGRAYEQYF. The CDR3 nucleotides read TGCAGCGTTGAAGAAAAAGGCAGGGCCTACGAGCAGTACTTC.

The chain joins TRBV5-1 to TRBJ2-2, with 7 bases that match TRBD1. V lost 2 bases and J lost 1; bases outside the gene matches: 5. The CDR3 extends over 16 amino acids. Looked up from germline, CDR1 is SGHRS and CDR2 is YFSETQ. The CDR3 reads CASSLRQGKNTGELFF. CDR3 coding DNA: TGCGCCAGCAGCTTAAGACAGGGAAAGAACACCGGGGAGCTGTTTTTT. The entire variable domain, with the rest obtained from reference TRBV5-1 and TRBJ2-2, is as follows: KAGVTQTPRYLIKTRGQQVTLSCSPISGHRSVSWYQQTPGQGLQFLFEYFSETQRNKGNFPGRFSGRQFSNSRSEMNVSTLELGDSALYLCASSLRQGKNTGELFFGEGSRLTVL.

The CDR3 region is CASIPSPGGNYGYTF. The CDR3 DNA follows: TGCGCCAGCATTCCTTCTCCCGGAGGAAACTATGGCTACACCTTC. The rearrangement links TRBV5-1 to TRBJ1-2; D is ambiguous. The germline CDR1 and CDR2 sequences are SGHRS and YFSETQ. V gave up 6 bases and J gave up 2 bases, with 17 bases separating them. The CDR3 loop spans 15 amino acids.